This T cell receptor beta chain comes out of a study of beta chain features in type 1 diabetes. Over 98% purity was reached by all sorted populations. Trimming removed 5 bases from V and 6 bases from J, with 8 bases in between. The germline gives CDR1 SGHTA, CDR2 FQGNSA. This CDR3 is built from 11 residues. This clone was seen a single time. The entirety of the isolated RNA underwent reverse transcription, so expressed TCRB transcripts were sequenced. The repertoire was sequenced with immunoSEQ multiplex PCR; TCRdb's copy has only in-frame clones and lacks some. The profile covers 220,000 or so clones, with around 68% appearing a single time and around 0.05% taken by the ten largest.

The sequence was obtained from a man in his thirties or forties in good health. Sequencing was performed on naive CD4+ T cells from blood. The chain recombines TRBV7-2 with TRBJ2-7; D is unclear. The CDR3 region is CASSPSIEQYF. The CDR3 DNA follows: TGTGCCAGCAGCCCGAGTATCGAGCAGTACTTC.